This T cell receptor (beta chain) is from a study of blood T cell repertoires in COVID-19. In the study overall: The samples span acute and convalescent COVID-19 from the United States, Italy and Spain. Nucleic acid was either cDNA or gDNA, and it came from T cells, B-cell-depleted T cells, or PBMCs.

The germline gives CDR1 MNHEY, CDR2 SMNVEV (reference sequence). This CDR3 region has 14 residues. Deletions cut 8 bases from V and 5 bases from J, with 18 bases between. Authors' methods: The authors estimated nucleated cell counts from reference gene primer amplification. TCRdb keeps only in-frame clones here, not all; method: immunoSEQ multiplex PCR. V and J calls and clone size follow that table, whereas D and trimming were derived from the DNA. The sample shows some 56,000 clones, more than 75% of them seen only once. This clone was seen once. The Seattle patients, enrolled during active infection, were followed longitudinally.

Sequenced sample: peripheral blood. This clonotype was obtained from a woman between 55 and 75 years old with COVID-19, enrolled during active disease. V usage is TRBV27 and J usage is TRBJ2-5; D is possibly TRBD2 (7 bases). The CDR3 loop reads CASRNSGGWETQYF. The CDR3 DNA reads TGTGCCAGCCGTAATTCGGGGGGCTGGGAGACCCAGTACTTC.